The present TCR beta chain was sequenced within a study of control samples from healthy donors and cancer patients. V was clipped by 5 bases and J by 0 bases, with 7 bases between them. Germline V gene data show CDR1 as SGHDN and CDR2 as FVKESK. The CDR3 is 14 residues long. Clones were sequenced by immunoSEQ multiplex PCR, and TCRdb holds only the in-frame ones, with some missing. The sample yields 390,000 or so clones, 75% to 95% seen once. Input material: PBMCs. The TCR comes from a middle-aged man with head and neck cancer. This rearrangement joins TRBV14 to TRBJ1-4; D call uncertain. The CDR3 DNA follows: TGTGCCAGCAGCTCGTTAGCAACTAATGAAAAACTGTTTTTT. Translating gives CASSSLATNEKLFF.